This TCR beta chain was profiled in a study of blood T cell repertoires in COVID-19 (dated by TCRdb to the early 2020s). About the full investigation: Samples from collaborators originated in the United States, Italy and Spain and spanned both the acute and convalescent phases of COVID-19. HLA class I and class II types, where available, came from metadata supplied by the sample provider rather than from assay-based typing. The material from the prospective study consisted of cDNA or gDNA derived from T cells, B-cell-depleted T cells, or PBMCs. The dataset comprised deeply sampled blood TCRbeta repertoires from subjects exposed to, actively infected with, or recovered from COVID-19. A freely available public database, intended as a resource for researchers studying the immune response to SARS-CoV-2, is where the repertoires were released. The samples were drawn from the first 160 participants of the ongoing ImmuneRACE study and from under 1,500 subjects provided by 6 global collaborators. The sample metadata nearly always contained a de-identified subject ID, COVID-19 status, age in years and sex. Study-level results and caveats: How much clinical and demographic metadata was included differed by source and by participant, and the metadata was provided uncurated.

Whole blood was collected in K2EDTA tubes by collaborating institutions according to the institutions' own protocols. For TCRbeta analysis, collaborators shipped samples in one of three forms: frozen whole blood, isolated PBMCs, or DNA extracted from either of those sample types. In regard to this clone: Its antigen is not yet known. No base qualities exist here, and no much larger clone lies one base off it.

TCRbeta CDR3 regions were amplified from genomic DNA by means of the immunoSEQ Assay, a bias-controlled multiplex PCR. The paper's data handling went like this. The number of nucleated cells in each sample was estimated by amplification of reference gene primers within the assay. Sequence reads were collapsed and filtered to measure the absolute abundance of every unique TCRbeta CDR3 rearrangement. Productive Simpson clonality was computed per sample as the square root of Simpson's diversity index over productive rearrangements. What TCRdb holds here is the immuneACCESS table cut down to in-frame rearrangements. Part of the clones is not present; checked against another copy, under half of the missing clones reflect an unresolved V gene, and the others are unexplained. V and J calls plus clone size are reproduced from that table; the DNA served to infer D and trimming. Here the sample has 55,000 to 65,000 clones; about nine tenths occur a single time. About 2.2% of the sample goes to the ten largest clones.

This receptor was identified in a man in his fifties or sixties with acute or convalescent COVID-19. The sample comprised peripheral blood.

In nucleotides, the sequence is TGTGCCAGCAGCGCCTTGACTGAGTTTAACACTGAAGCTTTCTTT. Its protein is CASSALTEFNTEAFF. The chain uses TRBV11-3 and TRBJ1-1, with the D gene not clear enough to name. V lost 5 bases and J lost 2 bases; the stretch between them is 15 bases long. From a lookup of the germline V gene, CDR1 and CDR2 are SGHNT and YENEEA. Reading from cysteine to phenylalanine, the CDR3 counts 15 amino acids. Solely the CDR3 DNA is kept, with 45 bases framed from the first base.